In this sample, the clone carrying this TCR beta chain turned up a few times. These data come from a study of T cells after yellow fever vaccination. A process of 5'RACE template switching, which added a universal primer site and UMIs, was used to make TCR cDNA. A single record per CDR3 protein comes from TCRdb applying MiXCR to the 5' RACE reads. The sample lists a few hundred thousand distinct CDR3 sequences; about 6.2% were seen once. The ends lost 3 bases at V and 15 bases at J; junction bases unmatched: 4. The CDR3 is 11 residues long. From germline, CDR1 is MDHEN and CDR2 SYDVKM. This receptor was taken from a man between 25 and 39 years old who received the YFV17D yellow fever vaccine. Specimen: PBMCs, collected 5 days after the yellow fever booster vaccination. The chain joins TRBV28 to TRBJ2-1; 8 bases match TRBD1. The CDR3 sequence: CASSLRGQVFF. The CDR3, as DNA: TGTGCCAGCAGTTTGCGGGGACAGGTGTTCTTC.